The clone carrying this TCR beta chain appeared a single time. Second-dose recipients at about 4 or about 12 weeks were treated as one pooled group. This specimen comes from a study of T cell responses to AZD1222 COVID-19 vaccine. The V end was cut by 0 bases, the J end by 5 bases, with 5 bases between. Germline CDR1 and CDR2: MGHDK and SYGVNS. This CDR3 is built from 13 residues. The table came from immunoSEQ multiplex PCR; TCRdb's copy has only in-frame clones and leaves some out. The data contain 50,000 to 65,000 clones, 65% to 90% of them singletons. This TCR came from an adult who received the AZD1222 COVID-19 vaccine. The sample in question was peripheral blood, obtained 28 days after the second AZD1222 dose. The chain uses TRBV25-1 and TRBJ1-5; D remains ambiguous. CDR3 sequence: CASSEYWDQPQHF. CDR3 DNA: TGTGCCAGCAGTGAATATTGGGATCAGCCCCAGCATTTT.